These 22 T cell receptor beta chains were sequenced from one sample in a study of response to subunit inactivated influenza vaccine. MiXCR was run by TCRdb on the RT-PCR reads, yielding one entry per CDR3 protein. The sample has 700,000 to 800,000 distinct CDR3 sequences; under 20% are singletons. This specimen consisted of PBMCs from blood, obtained more than 4 days after vaccination. The receptors originated from a man aged 50 to 60 who received an inactivated influenza vaccine.

The chain employs TRBV9 and TRBJ2-3; D gene uncertain. This CDR3 is 12 amino acids long. Germline V gene sequence: CDR1 SGDLS, CDR2 YYNGEE. V was trimmed by 4 bases and J by 7 bases, leaving 10 bases between them. DNA for the CDR3: TGTGCCAGCAGCCCGGATCAATATACGCAGTATTTT. Encoded protein: CASSPDQYTQYF. Variable domain in full (rest from reference TRBV9 and TRBJ2-3): DSGVTQTPKHLITATGQRVTLRCSPRSGDLSVYWYQQSLDQGLQFLIQYYNGEERAKGNILERFSAQQFPDLHSELNLSSLELGDSALYFCASSPDQYTQYFGPGTRLTVL.

This clonotype was detected ten times or more. The J gene is TRBJ2-1, the V gene TRBV6-6, with 7 bases identical to TRBD1. The germline V gene encodes CDR1 MNHNY and CDR2 SVGAGI (reference sequence). V lost 9 bases, J lost 9 bases, and 11 bases stayed unmatched. The CDR3 runs 13 residues. The CDR3 spells CASLSRDSPEQFF. CDR3 in DNA: TGTGCCAGTTTGTCCCGGGACAGTCCTGAGCAGTTCTTC.

The rearrangement joins TRBV23-1 to TRBJ2-7, with 7 positions matching TRBD2. TRBV23-1 is treated as an ORF (open reading frame) with a function not yet certain. The CDR3 runs to 16 residues. J lost 4 bases, V lost 3 bases, and 12 bases had no gene match. DNA for the CDR3: TGCGCCAGCAGTCATCGGGGCTTAACTAGCGAATACGAGCAGTACTTC. Translating it yields CASSHRGLTSEYEQYF.

V gene TRBV4-1 combines with J gene TRBJ2-3, with D perhaps TRBD1 (5 bases). V lost 4 bases and J 1 base, leaving 12 bases between the germline ends. Germline CDR1 and CDR2: MGHRA and YSYEKL. The CDR3 totals 15 residues. CDR3 in DNA: TGCGCCAGCAGCCCCTATCGACAGCGCACAGATACGCAGTATTTT. It specifies CASSPYRQRTDTQYF.

The V and J genes are TRBV12-3 or TRBV12-4 and TRBJ1-6; the D is unclear. The length of the CDR3 is 15 residues. The ends were cut back, 1 base at V and 9 bases at J, with 13 bases in the middle. The CDR3 coding sequence is TGTGCCAGCAGTTTAGGGGTCGTAGGAGCTTCACCCCTCCACTTT. This sequence encodes CASSLGVVGASPLHF.

CDR3 sequence: CASSQVGGGGPQETQYF. The CDR3 DNA reads TGTGCCAGCAGCCAAGTTGGTGGCGGGGGGCCACAAGAGACCCAGTACTTC. J is TRBJ2-5 and V is TRBV4-2; the match to TRBD2 covers 8 bases. The CDR3 extends over 17 amino acids. V gave up 1 base and J gave up 2 bases; unmatched junction bases: 9. Germline CDR1 and CDR2: LGHNA and YNFKEQ.

This clonotype was detected a few times. The chain is built from TRBV4-1 and TRBJ1-4, with a weak D call TRBD1 (6 bases). The CDR3 totals 17 residues. In germline, CDR1 is MGHRA, CDR2 YSYEKL. Trimming took off 0 bases at V and 6 bases at J, with 17 bases between the two ends. CDR3 in amino acids: CASSQDTTGARDEKLFF. CDR3 coding DNA: TGCGCCAGCAGCCAAGATACCACGGGGGCGAGGGATGAAAAACTGTTTTTT.

CDR3 in amino acids: CAISKTNTGELFF. The CDR3 nucleotides read TGTGCCATCAGTAAAACGAACACCGGGGAGCTGTTTTTT. The chain recombines TRBV10-3 with TRBJ2-2; D gene ambiguous. There are 13 residues in the CDR3. The germline V and J ends were trimmed by 5 bases and 0 bases, with 4 bases remaining between them. Germline values: CDR1 ENHRY, CDR2 SYGVKD.

CDR3 region: CASSLTYYEQYF. The CDR3 DNA sequence: TGTGCCAGCAGTTTGACCTATTACGAGCAGTACTTC. The J gene is TRBJ2-7, the V gene TRBV28, with no clear D. Trimming took 3 bases from V and 4 from J, leaving 7 bases between them. The CDR3 is 12 residues long. Germline V gene lookup returns CDR1 MDHEN and CDR2 SYDVKM.

Only a few counts were recorded for this clonotype. The genes are TRBV29-1 and TRBJ2-5, with a possible D match to TRBD2 (5 bases). From germline, CDR1 is SQVTM and CDR2 ANQGSEA. V was shortened by 0 bases and J by 0 bases, with 11 bases between the two germline ends. The CDR3 consists of 15 residues. CDR3 residues: CSVEDPRVYQETQYF. The CDR3 DNA reads as TGCAGCGTTGAAGATCCGAGGGTGTACCAAGAGACCCAGTACTTC.

The chain carries TRBV12-3 or TRBV12-4 and TRBJ1-1; possibly TRBD1 for D (5 bases). The CDR3 runs to 14 residues. V was trimmed by 5 bases and J by 2 bases, leaving 12 bases between them. The CDR3 DNA is TGTGCCAGCAGTCCACGGAGGGGAAACACTGAAGCTTTCTTT. Translation gives CASSPRRGNTEAFF.

This clonotype was detected a few times. The chain carries TRBV2 and TRBJ1-5, with no clear D. This CDR3 spans 13 amino acids. CDR1 and CDR2 from the germline V gene are SNHLY and FYNNEI. Trimming removed 6 bases from V and 0 bases from J, with 6 bases in between. In nucleotides, the CDR3 is TGTGCCAGCAGGGTATATAGCAATCAGCCCCAGCATTTT. It specifies CASRVYSNQPQHF. The full variable domain, rest sourced from reference TRBV2 and TRBJ1-5, is EPEVTQTPSHQVTQMGQEVILRCVPISNHLYFYWYRQILGQKVEFLVSFYNNEISEKSEIFDDQFSVERPDGSNFTLKIRSTKLEDSAMYFCASRVYSNQPQHFGDGTRLSIL.

This clonotype appeared a few times. The J gene is TRBJ2-1, the V gene TRBV30; TRBD2 agrees at 8 bases. Germline CDR1 GTSNPN, CDR2 SVGIG (reference sequence). This CDR3 has 14 amino acids. Trimming cost V 0 bases and J 8 bases; bases outside gene matches: 6. In DNA, the CDR3 is TGTGCCTGGAGTGTAAGCTCCGGGAGGGATGAGCAGTTCTTC. Amino acid sequence: CAWSVSSGRDEQFF.

A few counts support this clonotype. The chain is built from TRBV20-1 and TRBJ2-7, with 10 bases aligning to TRBD1. Trimming at V came to 1 base and at J to 2 bases, leaving 5 bases not matched to a gene. CDR3 length: 15 residues. Germline loops: CDR1 DFQATT, CDR2 SNEGSKA (reference sequence). CDR3 residues: CSARAFGTGAYEQYF. The CDR3 coding sequence is TGCAGTGCTAGAGCCTTCGGGACAGGGGCCTACGAGCAGTACTTC.

This clonotype was found a few times. The chain carries TRBV20-1 and TRBJ1-1; D is ambiguous. Germline values: CDR1 DFQATT, CDR2 SNEGSKA (reference sequence). Trimming took 5 bases from V and 0 from J, leaving 10 bases between them. The CDR3 covers 13 residues. Written as DNA, the CDR3 is TGCAGTGCTGAGGACGGAATGAACACTGAAGCTTTCTTT. It encodes CSAEDGMNTEAFF.

This clonotype was counted a few times. The V and J genes are TRBV4-3 and TRBJ1-2; D not certain. The CDR3 sequence is 15 residues long. CDR1 and CDR2 (germline): LGHNA, YSLEER. The ends were cut back, 0 bases at V and 0 bases at J, with 8 bases in the middle. Here the CDR3 DNA reads TGCGCCAGCAGCCAAGATCACAGCACTAACTATGGCTACACCTTC. The encoded protein is CASSQDHSTNYGYTF.

The chain carries TRBV4-3 and TRBJ1-5; maybe TRBD1 (6 bases). Trimming removed 4 bases at V and 7 bases at J, with 17 bases between. CDR1 is LGHNA, CDR2 YSLEER, per germline. The CDR3 loop spans 15 amino acids. The CDR3, as DNA: TGCGCCAGCAGCCCAAAGACAGGTGCTAGACAGCCCCAGCATTTT. Its translation: CASSPKTGARQPQHF.

This clonotype has only a few counts. The chain employs TRBV6-1 and TRBJ1-1; D is ambiguous. The CDR3 covers 14 residues. In germline, CDR1 is MNHNS, CDR2 SASEGT. V was cut by 1 base and J by 1 base, with 7 bases left in between. The CDR3 here is CASSEGSGNTEAFF. CDR3 in DNA: TGTGCCAGCAGTGAAGGTTCGGGGAACACTGAAGCTTTCTTT.

This clonotype was observed at least ten times. V and J are TRBV20-1 and TRBJ2-1; D is undetermined. From germline, CDR1 is DFQATT and CDR2 SNEGSKA (reference sequence). V lost 6 bases, J lost 11 bases, and 23 bases lay in between. This CDR3 contains 14 residues. The CDR3 sequence is CSARTRNPPWKQFF. CDR3 DNA sequence: TGCAGTGCCAGGACGCGAAACCCGCCATGGAAGCAGTTCTTC.

The chain carries TRBV5-1 and TRBJ2-7, with D unclear. CDR3 length equals 13 residues. Germline assignment: CDR1 SGHRS and CDR2 YFSETQ. The V and J ends lost 4 bases and 6 bases respectively, with 14 bases between them. The CDR3 DNA reads as TGCGCCAGCAGCCCAGAAGGGCAAAGCGAGCAGTACTTC. This encodes CASSPEGQSEQYF.

The chain joins TRBV2 to TRBJ2-2; maybe TRBD1 (5 bases). This CDR3 region has 16 residues. Germline V gene lookup returns CDR1 SNHLY and CDR2 FYNNEI. V gave up 3 bases and J gave up 0 bases, with 11 bases separating them. CDR3 sequence: CASSEIDSANTGELFF. CDR3 DNA: TGTGCCAGCAGTGAGATAGACAGCGCGAACACCGGGGAGCTGTTTTTT. Variable domain in full (rest from reference TRBV2 and TRBJ2-2): EPEVTQTPSHQVTQMGQEVILRCVPISNHLYFYWYRQILGQKVEFLVSFYNNEISEKSEIFDDQFSVERPDGSNFTLKIRSTKLEDSAMYFCASSEIDSANTGELFFGEGSRLTVL.

This clonotype appeared a few times. The chain recombines TRBV5-1 with TRBJ1-6; D is uncertain. V lost 2 bases, J lost 5 bases, and 11 bases lay in between. Per germline, CDR1 SGHRS and CDR2 YFSETQ. The CDR3 is 15 residues long. CDR3 in DNA: TGCGCCAGCAGCTTTTGGCCAGGTGATAATTCACCCCTCCACTTT. Protein: CASSFWPGDNSPLHF.